The clone carrying this TCR beta chain came up many times. The sample comes from a study of T cells in Graves' hyperthyroidism and ophthalmopathy. V lost 8 bases and J lost 7; bases outside the gene matches: 13. This CDR3 has 14 residues. Germline values: CDR1 MDHEN, CDR2 SYDVKM. The PBMCs were taken from less than 11 ml of fresh peripheral blood. Researchers took RNA transcripts and amplified the TCR beta CDR3 regions from them. The TCR CDR3 was amplified in a first-round RT-PCR using the HTBI primer set. MiXCR was run by TCRdb on the multiplex PCR reads, yielding one entry per CDR3 protein. The profile covers about 500,000 distinct CDR3 sequences, with around 15% appearing a single time and 25% to 30% taken by the ten largest.

The source material was blood. The TCR was taken from a woman aged 25 to 39 with Graves' ophthalmopathy. The chain uses TRBV28 and TRBJ1-2; 7 nucleotides align to TRBD1. Here the CDR3 reads CASAPQGRGFGYTF. In DNA, the CDR3 is TGTGCCAGCGCTCCCCAAGGCAGGGGGTTTGGCTACACCTTC.